This T cell receptor (beta chain) stems from a study of cytomegalovirus exposure and HLA in healthy donors (dated by TCRdb to between 2016 and 2019). In the study overall: According to an earlier analysis of 550 to 700 of the donors, about 179 million T cells yielded over 100 million unique TCR beta sequences and about 280 Gb of sequence data. About 300 gigabases of sequencing data and approximately 80 million unique TCR sequences were included in an early release covering about 620 HLA-typed donors. The genetic ancestry cluster associated with self-reported Caucasian donors included over 65% of the roughly 410 genotyped donors. The aim of the study was to test whether cataloging public T cell receptors could identify signatures of past pathogen exposure. The T cell repertoires of under 700 subjects were profiled by immunosequencing and related to cytomegalovirus serostatus. Along with the approximately 650-subject first cohort, a separate validation cohort of approximately 110 different subjects was used. The study combined high-throughput TCR immunosequencing, statistical association of individual TCRs with disease status, and machine learning to predict cytomegalovirus infection status. A later analysis re-analyzed previously published TCR beta repertoires from roughly 600 donors and added high-resolution HLA genotyping to study TCR occurrence patterns. In the later analysis, no new phenotypic data were used to find candidate immune exposures; instead, reliance was placed on TCR beta sequences and their occurrence across donors. An earlier analysis of 587 of the donors used high-throughput TCR beta sequencing to judge whether each TCR beta V gene segment behaved as functional or pseudogenic. Donor age, sex, ethnicity and CMV serostatus were compiled alongside the repertoire data. A later genetic analysis took genome-wide SNP genotypes for about three fifths of the 666 donors and used that subset as a discovery cohort. All discovery cohort repertoires had been generated using a single sequencing platform. Class I and class II HLA loci were covered by the typing at four-digit resolution. The number of typed donors differed by locus: about 629-630 for A, B, C, DRB1 and DQB1; roughly 510 for DQA1; roughly 600 for DPA1; and 400 to 480 for DPB1. Roughly 5 DR-DQ haplotypes were handled as single units for association and clustering because linkage in the cohort was strong. Among almost 400 genotyped donors of the cohort, an average of roughly 240,000 unique TCR beta nucleotide sequences were sequenced per donor, 15% to 20% of them non-productive. Here is what the overall study found, with its caveats: Roughly uniform sequencing depth across donors was assumed in presence/absence analyses, although this assumption may not hold. Across donors, most TCR sequences were observed very rarely, whereas some public TCRs were present in many individuals. The authors suggested that the approach could potentially be generalized to other disease states and immunological phenotypes. In a later genetic analysis, a missense DCLRE1C variant was associated with V-gene and J-gene trimming of TCR beta chains, and the association was replicated in an independent cohort. In a later analysis, the rate of TCR association differed among HLA loci, with DRB1 alleles having the most associated TCRs and HLA-C alleles having the fewest. Only TCR beta chains were sequenced in this cohort, and the absence of alpha or paired-chain data limited detectable features. Because the 87-base-pair reads could not distinguish some IMGT-functional V segments, including TRBV6-2 and TRBV6-3, those segments were excluded. Specific HLA alleles were associated with 16,951 TCR beta sequences at a false discovery rate of 0.05 in a later analysis. In vitro tests confirmed that a few of the cytomegalovirus-associated TCR beta chains recognize cytomegalovirus antigens. In both the original and validation cohorts, the classifier was reported to diagnose cytomegalovirus status with high specificity and sensitivity. Broadly in line with IMGT annotations, most TCR beta V segments showed up in productive rearrangements about 87% or about 30% of the time in an earlier analysis of around 550 of the donors. Compared with equally common non-associated chains, HLA-associated TCR beta chains in a later analysis were more clonally expanded and had lower generation probabilities. In a later analysis, several top co-occurrence clusters were reported to appear linked to parvovirus B19, influenza, CMV and Epstein-Barr virus. Most CMV-associated TCR beta chains appeared to be HLA-restricted in a later analysis, and the HLA associations seemed to be driven largely by CMV exposure. A cluster of highly shared sequence variants was judged likely to be a technical artifact of the sequencing pipeline. When HLA alleles, especially DR and DQ, strongly co-occurred, attributing TCR associations to individual alleles was difficult. Linkage disequilibrium might explain the correlated functional status among segregating V segments, but an unknown experimental factor could not be ruled out. Seventeen rarely observed V segments, including chromosome 9 orphons, were excluded from the earlier analysis of several hundred of the donors because counts were too low. A later genetic analysis reported fewer N-insertions in productive TCRs among donors in an Asian-associated ancestry cluster than the approximately 700-donor mean. The study listed around 160 TCR beta chains as associated with cytomegalovirus. A further reported finding was that TCR beta sequences accurately predicted the HLA-A and HLA-B alleles for most subjects in the first cohort. Immune exposure information for the cohort was limited to CMV serostatus. Because some donors lacked HLA typing at each locus, the association tests relied only on the typed subset.

The method behind the library was the immunoSEQ multiplex PCR assay. The multiplex PCR relied on a mix of 60 forward primers for TCR Vbeta segments and 13 reverse primers for TCR Jbeta segments. The CDR3 region of rearranged TCR beta genes was amplified from genomic DNA with a multiplex PCR assay. Amplified TCR beta libraries were sequenced as 87-base-pair reads on the Illumina HiSeq System. The original methods were these. In a later analysis, about 80 million unique TCR beta chains were counted across the 500 to 850 repertoires, and about 10 million of these chains were shared by at least two donors. To remove PCR and sequencing errors, raw reads were error-corrected and collapsed into unique sequences using a nearest-neighbor algorithm that merged closely related sequences. To assign V, D and J gene segments, CDR3 sequences were aligned to IMGT reference sequences. For a sequence to be retained, at least a six-nucleotide match to both a V gene segment and a J gene segment was required. Rearrangements were called productive when the CDR3 lacked stop codons and stayed in frame with V and J; all others were non-productive. Following IMGT convention, CDR3 was defined as the stretch from the second conserved V-encoded cysteine up to the conserved J-encoded phenylalanine. In an earlier analysis of 500 to 650 of the donors, sequences lacking an unambiguous match to a single V gene segment were excluded. An earlier analysis of fewer than 750 of the donors called V segments functional above 56.7% productive rearrangements and segregating when the between-donor standard deviation exceeded 5%. A statistical classification framework was built for diagnosing cytomegalovirus status from the catalog of TCR beta chain sequences. V and J gene assignment, in a later analysis, came from comparing TCR nucleotide sequences with IMGT/GENE-DB human TR gene sequences. The TCRdist pipeline was used in a later analysis to assign CDR3 sequences and most-parsimonious VDJ recombination scenarios. In a later analysis, each TCR beta chain was defined by its CDR3 amino acid sequence together with its V-gene family, and reads lacking a unique V-gene family were excluded. As a way to deal with suspected cross-contamination and a sequencing artifact, a later analysis dropped more than 500 nucleotide sequences that were highly shared and had low generation probability. A later analysis calculated a clonal expansion index for each public chain from normalized within-repertoire ranks of inferred template counts. In a later analysis, generation probabilities were computed with a VDJ recombination model fitted to out-of-frame rearrangements, and the resulting probabilities were checked against IGoR. A later analysis scored TCR-TCR, TCR-HLA and TCR-CMV co-occurrence with hypergeometric tests, applying a repertoire-size bias correction to TCR pairs. In a later analysis, false discovery rates were estimated by permuting HLA or CMV assignments 20 times. In a later analysis, co-occurring TCRs were grouped using DBSCAN, and TCRdist sequence similarity was added for clustering within HLA-allele-positive subsets. Repertoires with fewer than 30,000 or more than 120,000 public chains were left out of co-occurrence clustering, as were four to six repertoires with anomalous nucleotide sharing. Entries here come from immuneACCESS through TCRdb and include only in-frame sequences with V and J called. Some clones fail to appear in such tables; in the studies checked, an unresolved V gene covers under half of the shortfall, and the cause of the remainder is unknown. That table supplies the V and J calls and clone size; D and trimming were determined from the DNA. Here the sample has 140,000 to 150,000 clones; roughly 9.8% occur a single time. The ten largest clones take up about 1.9% of the sample.

The cohort was made up of under 800 healthy bone marrow donors. Cohort members were all nominally healthy when sampled, although unrecorded immune exposures were likely present. The donor was CMV seronegative and belonged to the group of 352 seronegative cohort members. A peripheral blood sample was collected from each donor, and TCR beta sequencing was performed on peripheral blood mononuclear cells. Genomic DNA extraction from the blood cell samples was performed with the Qiagen DNeasy Blood Extraction Kit. Unmatched junction bases come to 7, with V trimmed by 3 bases and J by 0 bases. From its cysteine to its phenylalanine, the CDR3 spans 17 amino acids. Just the 51-base CDR3 DNA is kept, in frame starting at base 1. CDR1 is given as SGHDN and CDR2 as FVKESK, both from the germline V gene. This clone appeared a single time. Which antigen it targets is not known. No base qualities exist here, and no much larger clone lies one base off it.

The receptor chain draws on TRBV14 and TRBJ2-2; the central 7 bases match TRBD1. The clonotype comes from a man aged 50-60 years in good health and CMV-seronegative. Specimen: PBMCs. The CDR3 region reads CASSQPTGLANTGELFF. The sequenced DNA: TGTGCCAGCAGCCAGCCGACAGGGCTAGCGAACACCGGGGAGCTGTTTTTT.